This T cell receptor beta chain is drawn from a study of shared clonotypes between healthy human individuals (TCRdb year 2020). About the investigation overall: The cohort comprised two women and three men aged 18 to 49 years. Per donor, three plates each were used for CD4 naive and CD4 memory, two for CD8 naive, and one for CD8 memory. To increase sequencing depth and limit assay-specific biases, different laboratories used diverse techniques to prepare libraries and sequence TCR repertoires. Leukapheresis yielded between about 0.85 and 9.5 billion PBMCs per donor. To estimate repertoire size and how much clonotype sharing occurs between individuals, the study deeply sequenced the blood TCR repertoires of roughly 5 healthy adults. What the research found in general, with its limitations: Pairwise subsampling indicated that sequencing depth was expected to affect the degree of clonotype sharing among donors. Incomplete sequencing was indicated by rarefaction of sorted-subset datasets, despite the large sequencing depth. Across several donors, approximately 5% of naive CD4, approximately 4% of naive CD8, 2.3% of memory CD4, and under 0.45% of memory CD8 clonotypes were shared. Compared with non-shared clonotypes, clonotypes shared by all four sorted-subset donors had higher generation probabilities. Only blood was sampled, and tissue TCR repertoires likely differ from those in blood. The small number of donors limited the genetic and exposure-history diversity represented. Naive subsets generally had larger estimated clonotype richness than memory subsets did.

To note about this clone: The antigen it recognizes is unknown. At one end the junction does not follow the germline gene, possibly because of a read error.

CDR1 and CDR2 are drawn from the germline V gene (reference sequence): LNHDA, SQIVND. The CDR3 sequence holds 13 residues, the cysteine and phenylalanine included. The DNA shown is the 39-base CDR3, in frame from base 1. TCR CDR3 regions were amplified from genomic DNA by multiplex PCR using the deep immunoSEQ assay. Extracted genomic DNA from each cell subset was distributed evenly across all wells of several immunoSEQ 96-well plates, and each plate was treated as a replicate. For sorted subsets, each replicate PCR was loaded with about 0.2 ug genomic DNA, equivalent to 25,000 to 35,000 T cell genomes. Purified libraries were quantified with a Qubit 3.0 fluorometer, sized on a Bioanalyzer 2100, and re-quantified with the KAPA Library Quantification kit. Every immunoSEQ 96-well plate was sequenced on a separate single-read 150-cycle Illumina NextSeq 550 flow cell. From the authors' description of their analysis: Because the immunoSEQ output held only junctional sequences and lacked quality scores, the filtering could not match the filtering applied to full-length reads. Sequences were annotated with PyIR, a Python wrapper for IgBLAST v1.9, and V/J genes and CDR3 were assigned using IMGT germline references. Reads were removed for weak V/J assignments (E-value above 1e-6), missing CDR3, stop codons, out-of-frame junctions, or ambiguous translated residues. V3J clonotypes were defined as sequences sharing an identical inferred V gene, J gene, and CDR3 amino acid sequence. Percentage overlap between repertoires was calculated by dividing the number of shared unique clonotypes by the size of the smaller repertoire. RTK rarefaction, the Chao1 estimator, and Recon v2.1 estimates of unobserved clonotypes were used to assess repertoire richness. OLGA was used to compute generation probabilities for all TCRbeta clonotypes that the gDNA method yielded from a handful of donors. Entries here come from immuneACCESS through TCRdb and include only in-frame sequences with V and J called. Some clones fail to appear in such tables; in the studies checked, an unresolved V gene covers under half of the shortfall, and the cause of the remainder is unknown. D and trimming come from the DNA, and the V and J calls and clone size come from that table. For this sample the table gives some 1,900,000 clones, of which over 85% were detected only once. The ten largest clones take up under 1.5% of the sample.

CD8 naive samples consisted of CD45RO-negative cells that were positively selected for CCR7, yielding a CD45RA+CCR7+ population without TemRA cells. The donors were healthy, HIV-negative adults who had no recently reported acute infections or vaccinations. Every donor was a Caucasian adult residing in Nashville, Tennessee, USA. After blood collection by leukapheresis, PBMCs were isolated using Ficoll-Histopaque density gradient centrifugation and then cryopreserved in the vapor phase of liquid nitrogen. Analytical flow cytometry was used to check the purity and quantity of each magnetically sorted T cell population. From each sorted fraction, genomic DNA was isolated and quantified by UV absorbance on a Nanodrop 2000c.

What was sequenced was naive CD8+ T cells sorted from blood. The meaning of the sample's cell subset or site label: CD45RA+CCR7+. The chain is assembled from TRBV19 and TRBJ2-5; TRBD1 aligns with 8 central bases. This sequence was found in a man between 18 and 35 years old in good health. The sequenced DNA is TGTGCCAGTAGTGTAGACAGGGGAGAGACCCAGTACTTC. Translated, this gives CASSVDRGETQYF. This CDR3, with the reference TRBV19 and TRBJ2-5 proteins standing in past its ends, gives the full variable domain DGGITQSPKYLFRKEGQNVTLSCEQNLNHDAMYWYRQDPGQGLRLIYYSQIVNDFQKGDIAEGYSVSREKKESFPLTVTSAQKNPTAFYLCASSVDRGETQYFGPGTRLLVL.